This T cell receptor (beta chain) comes out of a study of low-dose radiotherapy and immunotherapy resistance in tumors. Primers used for first-strand cDNA, a TRAV- and TRBV-specific set, covered both alpha and beta chains. TCR amplification ran 20 PCR cycles using constant-region and V-primer adapter primers. TCRdb redid the calling of the reads with MiXCR, one entry per CDR3 protein. The sample comprises roughly 40,000 distinct CDR3 sequences, 20% to 30% of which are singletons, and roughly 9.1% rests with the top ten. Time point reported: after trial treatment. Treatment defined: LDRT plus nivolumab, ipilimumab, low-dose cyclophosphamide and aspirin (RACIN trial). The sequenced sample was PBMCs, obtained after low-dose radiotherapy plus immunotherapy. This clonotype was obtained from a male donor with prostate cancer.

CDR3 loop: CAMRTGNTEAFF. The DNA of the CDR3 is TGTGCCATGAGGACAGGGAACACTGAAGCTTTCTTT. The chain employs TRBV6-1 and TRBJ1-1, with 7 bases identical to TRBD1. This CDR3 region has 12 residues. Germline trimming cut 10 bases from V and 1 base from J; bases unmatched to any gene: 3. Germline CDR1 and CDR2: MNHNS and SASEGT.